These T cell receptor beta chains were read from a single sample in a study of CD8+ T cells in alopecia areata. Here immunoSEQ multiplex PCR was the method, and the copy in TCRdb shows in-frame clones only, minus some. The repertoire holds 110,000 to 150,000 clones, with 70% to 90% as singletons. This specimen consisted of CD8+ T cells sorted from blood, obtained at week 4, from a patient treated with tofacitinib. All receptors derive from a human donor with alopecia areata. Each CDR3 is given with its conserved first and last residue. Each record gives: J gene, clone size, V gene, D gene, CDR3 protein, CDR3 DNA. The D gene is left open where the match is weak. Not all rows give a size; the values are once, few, many and, for expanded clones, a class.

j_gene: TRBJ2-2; abundance: few; v_gene: TRBV27; d_gene: TRBD1; CDR3aa: CASSTPGQGSAGELFF; CDR3nt: TGTGCCAGCAGTACTCCGGGACAGGGTTCAGCCGGGGAGCTGTTTTTT
j_gene: TRBJ1-3; abundance: NA; v_gene: TRBV2; d_gene: NA; CDR3aa: CASTPRRERNTIYF; CDR3nt: TGTGCCAGCACCCCCAGACGGGAGAGAAACACCATATATTTT
j_gene: TRBJ2-1; abundance: NA; v_gene: TRBV7-8; d_gene: NA; CDR3aa: CASSLGAGATYNEQFF; CDR3nt: TGTGCCAGCAGCTTAGGGGCAGGGGCCACCTACAATGAGCAGTTCTTC
j_gene: TRBJ2-7; abundance: NA; v_gene: TRBV5-6; d_gene: NA; CDR3aa: CASSSVSYEQYF; CDR3nt: TGTGCCAGCAGCTCGGTATCCTACGAGCAGTACTTC
j_gene: TRBJ2-1; abundance: NA; v_gene: TRBV9; d_gene: NA; CDR3aa: CASSPDGAAYNEQFF; CDR3nt: TGTGCCAGCAGCCCAGACGGGGCGGCCTACAATGAGCAGTTCTTC
j_gene: TRBJ2-1; abundance: NA; v_gene: TRBV7-6; d_gene: TRBD2; CDR3aa: CASSSYSSGSSYNEQFF; CDR3nt: TGTGCCAGCAGCTCTTATAGTAGCGGGAGCTCCTACAATGAGCAGTTCTTC
j_gene: TRBJ2-1; abundance: NA; v_gene: TRBV19; d_gene: TRBD1; CDR3aa: CASSSNRDRARPNEQFF; CDR3nt: TGTGCCAGTAGTTCTAACCGGGACAGAGCTCGGCCCAATGAGCAGTTCTTC
j_gene: TRBJ2-2; abundance: NA; v_gene: TRBV7-6; d_gene: NA; CDR3aa: CASSLGLGTGELFF; CDR3nt: TGTGCCAGCAGCTTGGGGTTAGGCACCGGGGAGCTGTTTTTT
j_gene: TRBJ2-1; abundance: NA; v_gene: TRBV7-9; d_gene: TRBD2; CDR3aa: CASTLSSSGTSNEQFF; CDR3nt: TGTGCCAGCACCCTATCGTCCAGCGGGACCAGCAATGAGCAGTTCTTC
j_gene: TRBJ2-2; abundance: few; v_gene: TRBV4-1; d_gene: TRBD2; CDR3aa: CASSQVPPGLALVGTGELFF; CDR3nt: TGCGCCAGCAGCCAAGTACCCCCGGGACTAGCGCTTGTCGGCACCGGGGAGCTGTTTTTT
j_gene: TRBJ1-3; abundance: NA; v_gene: TRBV29-1; d_gene: NA; CDR3aa: CSVEQGDVSGNTIYF; CDR3nt: TGCAGCGTTGAGCAGGGCGACGTCTCTGGAAACACCATATATTTT
j_gene: TRBJ2-5; abundance: NA; v_gene: TRBV9; d_gene: NA; CDR3aa: CASSVDLETQYF; CDR3nt: TGTGCCAGCAGCGTGGACCTAGAGACCCAGTACTTC
j_gene: TRBJ2-7; abundance: NA; v_gene: TRBV30; d_gene: TRBD1; CDR3aa: CAWRGTGGYSYEQYF; CDR3nt: TGTGCCTGGAGGGGAACAGGGGGCTACTCCTACGAGCAGTACTTC
j_gene: TRBJ1-1; abundance: NA; v_gene: TRBV28; d_gene: NA; CDR3aa: CAITQQGLLNTEAFF; CDR3nt: TGTGCCATCACTCAACAGGGTCTGTTAAACACTGAAGCTTTCTTT
j_gene: TRBJ2-1; abundance: NA; v_gene: TRBV29-1; d_gene: NA; CDR3aa: CSVVQPTHNEQFF; CDR3nt: TGCAGCGTTGTACAGCCCACCCACAATGAGCAGTTCTTC
j_gene: TRBJ2-7; abundance: few; v_gene: TRBV7-9; d_gene: TRBD1; CDR3aa: CASSQGAYEQYF; CDR3nt: TGTGCCAGCAGCCAGGGGGCCTACGAGCAGTACTTC
j_gene: TRBJ2-3; abundance: NA; v_gene: TRBV29-1; d_gene: NA; CDR3aa: CSVNGQSTDTQYF; CDR3nt: TGCAGCGTTAACGGACAGAGCACAGATACGCAGTATTTT
j_gene: TRBJ2-3; abundance: NA; v_gene: TRBV11-2; d_gene: TRBD1; CDR3aa: CASSSTRDRVNTQYF; CDR3nt: TGTGCCAGCAGCTCCACCCGGGACAGGGTGAATACGCAGTATTTT
j_gene: TRBJ2-7; abundance: NA; v_gene: TRBV4-1; d_gene: NA; CDR3aa: CASSPRGDEQYF; CDR3nt: TGCGCCAGCAGCCCGCGGGGAGACGAGCAGTACTTC
j_gene: TRBJ2-5; abundance: NA; v_gene: TRBV7-9; d_gene: NA; CDR3aa: CASSPPGKYF; CDR3nt: TGTGCCAGCAGCCCACCAGGAAAGTACTTC
j_gene: TRBJ2-7; abundance: NA; v_gene: TRBV29-1; d_gene: NA; CDR3aa: CSVDIEETPPYEQYF; CDR3nt: TGCAGCGTTGATATTGAGGAGACGCCGCCCTACGAGCAGTACTTC
j_gene: TRBJ2-3; abundance: few; v_gene: TRBV7-8; d_gene: NA; CDR3aa: CASSLRGGLSTDTQYF; CDR3nt: TGTGCCAGCAGCTTACGAGGGGGGCTCAGCACAGATACGCAGTATTTT
j_gene: TRBJ2-7; abundance: once; v_gene: TRBV6-5; d_gene: NA; CDR3aa: CASSPTPYEQYF; CDR3nt: TGTGCCAGCAGTCCGACCCCCTACGAGCAGTACTTC
j_gene: TRBJ2-7; abundance: NA; v_gene: TRBV6-5; d_gene: TRBD2; CDR3aa: CASSYSGGRIYEQYF; CDR3nt: TGTGCCAGCAGTTACTCGGGCGGGAGGATCTACGAGCAGTACTTC
j_gene: TRBJ2-7; abundance: few; v_gene: TRBV27; d_gene: NA; CDR3aa: CASSLTPLQVNEQYF; CDR3nt: TGTGCCAGCAGTTTAACCCCGTTACAGGTTAACGAGCAGTACTTC
j_gene: TRBJ2-3; abundance: NA; v_gene: TRBV7-8; d_gene: NA; CDR3aa: CASSPYLSSGGEWYF; CDR3nt: TGTGCCAGCAGCCCGTATCTGTCGTCTGGCGGGGAATGGTATTTT
j_gene: TRBJ2-3; abundance: NA; v_gene: TRBV5-1; d_gene: TRBD2; CDR3aa: CASSPGAPIAGADTQYF; CDR3nt: TGCGCCAGCAGCCCCGGGGCCCCGATAGCGGGAGCAGATACGCAGTATTTT
j_gene: TRBJ2-1; abundance: NA; v_gene: TRBV9; d_gene: NA; CDR3aa: CASSVGDPNNEQFF; CDR3nt: TGTGCCAGCAGCGTAGGGGACCCTAACAATGAGCAGTTCTTC
j_gene: TRBJ2-2; abundance: NA; v_gene: TRBV7-3; d_gene: NA; CDR3aa: CASNRAGELFF; CDR3nt: TGTGCCAGCAACAGGGCCGGGGAGCTGTTTTTT
j_gene: TRBJ1-2; abundance: NA; v_gene: TRBV27; d_gene: NA; CDR3aa: CASRTQGLNYGYTF; CDR3nt: TGTGCCAGCAGAACACAGGGATTAAACTATGGCTACACCTTC
j_gene: TRBJ2-7; abundance: NA; v_gene: TRBV4-1; d_gene: NA; CDR3aa: CASSQDPQGSPYEQYF; CDR3nt: TGCGCCAGCAGCCAAGACCCACAAGGGAGTCCCTACGAGCAGTACTTC
j_gene: TRBJ1-5; abundance: NA; v_gene: TRBV7-6; d_gene: NA; CDR3aa: CASSSEGASNQPQHF; CDR3nt: TGTGCCAGCAGCTCGGAAGGGGCAAGCAATCAGCCCCAGCATTTT
j_gene: TRBJ2-1; abundance: NA; v_gene: TRBV19; d_gene: TRBD2; CDR3aa: CASSIIAASGRADEQFF; CDR3nt: TGTGCCAGTAGTATAATCGCGGCTAGCGGGAGGGCCGATGAGCAGTTCTTC
j_gene: TRBJ1-2; abundance: NA; v_gene: TRBV29-1; d_gene: TRBD1; CDR3aa: CSVAGGTGYGYTF; CDR3nt: TGCAGCGTTGCCGGGGGGACAGGGTATGGCTACACCTTC
j_gene: TRBJ2-4; abundance: few; v_gene: TRBV2; d_gene: NA; CDR3aa: CASSDSGVAKNIQYF; CDR3nt: TGTGCCAGCAGTGATTCAGGGGTGGCCAAAAACATTCAGTACTTC
j_gene: TRBJ2-3; abundance: NA; v_gene: TRBV6-6; d_gene: TRBD1; CDR3aa: CASSYRGPTDTQYF; CDR3nt: TGTGCCAGCAGTTACAGGGGGCCCACAGATACGCAGTATTTT
j_gene: TRBJ2-2; abundance: NA; v_gene: TRBV30; d_gene: NA; CDR3aa: CAWSTGFPGELFF; CDR3nt: TGTGCCTGGAGTACAGGGTTTCCCGGGGAGCTGTTTTTT
j_gene: TRBJ1-1; abundance: NA; v_gene: TRBV19; d_gene: NA; CDR3aa: CASSIGGLEAFF; CDR3nt: TGTGCCAGTAGTATTGGGGGCCTTGAAGCTTTCTTT
j_gene: TRBJ2-1; abundance: NA; v_gene: TRBV7-3; d_gene: NA; CDR3aa: CASSSTGYNEQFF; CDR3nt: TGTGCCAGCAGCTCGACTGGATACAATGAGCAGTTCTTC
j_gene: TRBJ1-2; abundance: NA; v_gene: TRBV5-1; d_gene: NA; CDR3aa: CASSPFTGSNYGYTF; CDR3nt: TGCGCCAGCAGCCCCTTCACGGGCAGTAACTATGGCTACACCTTC
j_gene: TRBJ2-3; abundance: NA; v_gene: TRBV29-1; d_gene: TRBD1; CDR3aa: CSVATGMTDTQYF; CDR3nt: TGCAGCGTTGCGACAGGGATGACAGATACGCAGTATTTT
j_gene: TRBJ2-7; abundance: once; v_gene: TRBV19; d_gene: TRBD2; CDR3aa: CASKGLAGHEQYF; CDR3nt: TGTGCCAGTAAGGGACTAGCGGGACACGAGCAGTACTTC
j_gene: TRBJ2-1; abundance: NA; v_gene: TRBV27; d_gene: TRBD2; CDR3aa: CASSPSGRAAYNEQFF; CDR3nt: TGTGCCAGCAGTCCTAGCGGGAGGGCCGCGTACAATGAGCAGTTCTTC
j_gene: TRBJ2-3; abundance: few; v_gene: TRBV6-5; d_gene: TRBD2; CDR3aa: CASSGLAGGPDTQYF; CDR3nt: TGTGCCAGCAGTGGACTAGCGGGAGGGCCAGATACGCAGTATTTT
j_gene: TRBJ2-7; abundance: NA; v_gene: TRBV7-9; d_gene: TRBD1; CDR3aa: CASSLGGQGLTYEQYF; CDR3nt: TGTGCCAGCAGCTTAGGGGGACAGGGGCTAACCTACGAGCAGTACTTC
j_gene: TRBJ2-1; abundance: few; v_gene: TRBV6-5; d_gene: NA; CDR3aa: CASSPDSHNEQFF; CDR3nt: TGTGCCAGCAGTCCCGACAGCCACAATGAGCAGTTCTTC
j_gene: TRBJ2-7; abundance: NA; v_gene: TRBV4-1; d_gene: TRBD1; CDR3aa: CASSREGQDPYEQYF; CDR3nt: TGCGCCAGCAGCCGCGAGGGACAGGACCCCTACGAGCAGTACTTC
j_gene: TRBJ1-2; abundance: NA; v_gene: TRBV29-1; d_gene: NA; CDR3aa: CSVEGREGYTF; CDR3nt: TGCAGCGTTGAAGGGCGAGAAGGCTACACCTTC
j_gene: TRBJ2-7; abundance: NA; v_gene: TRBV5-1; d_gene: TRBD1; CDR3aa: CASKGDSLSSYEQYF; CDR3nt: TGCGCCAGCAAGGGGGACAGTCTGAGCTCCTACGAGCAGTACTTC
j_gene: TRBJ2-2; abundance: NA; v_gene: TRBV7-9; d_gene: TRBD1; CDR3aa: CASGQVGNTGELFF; CDR3nt: TGTGCCAGCGGACAGGTCGGGAACACCGGGGAGCTGTTTTTT
j_gene: TRBJ2-7; abundance: NA; v_gene: TRBV30; d_gene: NA; CDR3aa: CAWKTGFYEQYF; CDR3nt: TGTGCCTGGAAAACAGGGTTCTACGAGCAGTACTTC
j_gene: TRBJ2-5; abundance: NA; v_gene: TRBV15; d_gene: NA; CDR3aa: CATSSLGETQYF; CDR3nt: TGTGCCACCAGCTCTCTAGGGGAGACCCAGTACTTC